The 20 T cell receptor beta chains reported below all come from one sample, sequenced in a study of OX40 agonist ivuxolimab in advanced cancers. Preparation of the library involved the immunoSEQ multiplex PCR assay. TCRdb holds this immuneACCESS table with in-frame rearrangements only. Some clones are missing; in checked studies, unresolved V genes explain under half, and the rest has no known cause. The sample data list about 100,000 clones, and roughly four fifths of these were observed just once. 5.5% of the sample rests with the top ten. The sequencing used CD4+ or CD8+ T cells sorted from blood, collected in a trial of the OX40 agonist ivuxolimab. These receptors originate from an adult with an advanced solid tumor such as melanoma, head and neck, liver or kidney cancer.

The chain links TRBV5-1 to TRBJ2-3; 12 bases are a match to TRBD1. From germline, CDR1 is SGHRS and CDR2 YFSETQ. This CDR3 region has 14 residues. J lost 9 bases, V lost 6 bases, and 8 bases had no gene match. The CDR3 nucleotides read TGCGCCAGCACCACCGGGACAGGGGGCGGCACGCAGTATTTT. Translation: CASTTGTGGGTQYF.

The rearrangement uses TRBV29-1 and TRBJ2-1, with D maybe TRBD1 (6 bases). V shed 6 bases and J shed 0 bases, with 12 bases lying between them. The CDR3 length is 14 residues. Germline V gene lookup returns CDR1 SQVTM and CDR2 ANQGSEA. CDR3 region: CSVGQDLSYNEQFF. CDR3 sequence (DNA): TGCAGCGTGGGACAAGACCTCTCCTACAATGAGCAGTTCTTC.

The J gene is TRBJ1-2, the V gene TRBV7-2; no reliable D call. Germline assignment: CDR1 SGHTA and CDR2 FQGNSA. The CDR3 is 14 residues long. V was pared by 1 base and J by 4 bases, with 10 bases between. CDR3 region: CASSLERVGYGYTF. The CDR3 DNA sequence: TGTGCCAGCAGCTTAGAGAGGGTAGGCTATGGCTACACCTTC.

The V gene is TRBV2, the J gene TRBJ2-7, with D possibly matching TRBD1 (5 bases). The V and J ends lost 3 bases and 6 bases respectively, with 15 bases between them. CDR3 length: 14 amino acids. The germline V gene has CDR1 SNHLY and CDR2 FYNNEI. DNA for the CDR3: TGTGCCAGCAGTGACGTCCAGGGATGGGGCGAGCAGTACTTC. Protein: CASSDVQGWGEQYF.

The J gene is TRBJ2-6, the V gene TRBV5-1, with D possibly being TRBD2 (5 bases). Germline V CDR1 and CDR2: SGHRS, YFSETQ. Trimming removed 5 bases from V and 0 bases from J, with 15 bases in between. The CDR3 length is 17 residues. The CDR3 bases are TGCGCCAGCAGTTCAGCCCGCGGGCCCTCTGGGGCCAACGTCCTGACTTTC. Translating it yields CASSSARGPSGANVLTF.

The chain links TRBV7-8 to TRBJ1-1, with 9 bases matching TRBD1. The CDR3 length is 17 residues. Per the germline V gene, CDR1 is SGHVS and CDR2 is FQNEAQ. V gave up 2 bases and J gave up 0 bases; unmatched junction bases: 7. The CDR3 DNA is TGTGCCAGCAGCTTACGACAGGGGGTGGGCATGAACACTGAAGCTTTCTTT. Protein sequence: CASSLRQGVGMNTEAFF. The full variable domain, completed using reference TRBV7-8 and TRBJ1-1, is GAGVSQSPRYKVAKRGQDVALRCDPISGHVSLFWYQQALGQGPEFLTYFQNEAQLDKSGLPSDRFFAERPEGSVSTLKIQRTQQEDSAVYLCASSLRQGVGMNTEAFFGQGTRLTVV.

This chain links TRBV10-3 with TRBJ2-3, with 7 nucleotides matching TRBD2. The CDR3 covers 14 residues. Trimming cost V 4 bases and J 0 bases; bases outside gene matches: 1. Germline lookup yields CDR1 ENHRY and CDR2 SYGVKD. In nucleotides, the CDR3 is TGTGCCATCAGTGGAGCGGGGAGCACAGATACGCAGTATTTT. Amino acid sequence: CAISGAGSTDTQYF.

Only a few counts were recorded for this clone. The chain couples TRBV19 to TRBJ1-2; TRBD1 might be the D (6 bases). Germline values: CDR1 LNHDA, CDR2 SQIVND (reference sequence). The CDR3 consists of 14 residues. Trimming took 5 bases from V and 12 from J, leaving 22 bases between them. CDR3 residues: CASSFATGLPGDTF. Here the CDR3 DNA reads TGTGCCAGTAGTTTCGCCACGGGACTCCCAGGGGACACCTTC.

The J gene is TRBJ2-7, the V gene TRBV11-2; 8 nucleotides line up with TRBD1. CDR1 SGHAT and CDR2 FQNNGV come from the germline V gene. The CDR3 is 18 residues long. The V segment lost 4 bases and the J segment 1 base; nucleotides outside the gene matches: 15. In DNA, the CDR3 is TGTGCCAGCAGCTCCGAGGGAGGCAGGGGGCGCAGATCCTACGAGCAGTACTTC. It specifies CASSSEGGRGRRSYEQYF.

The chain carries TRBV5-1 and TRBJ1-2, with D maybe TRBD1 (5 bases). Deletions cut 0 bases from V and 6 bases from J, with 15 bases between. Germline V gene lookup returns CDR1 SGHRS and CDR2 YFSETQ. CDR3 length: 15 residues. The CDR3 coding sequence is TGCGCCAGCAGCTTGGAGGGGCTACAGCGGGATGGCTACACCTTC. Its protein product is CASSLEGLQRDGYTF.

The rearrangement joins TRBV7-9 to TRBJ2-7; no clear D. Germline loops: CDR1 SEHNR, CDR2 FQNEAQ (reference sequence). Trimming pared 8 bases from V and 2 bases from J, leaving 10 bases between. The CDR3 is made up of 12 amino acids. In DNA, the CDR3 is TGTGCCAGCTTGAGCTCAGCCTACGAGCAGTACTTC. Its protein is CASLSSAYEQYF.

The genes are TRBV5-1 and TRBJ2-3; D possibly uses TRBD1 or TRBD2 (5 bases each). CDR3 length: 15 amino acids. The V and J ends lost 5 bases and 3 bases respectively, with 16 bases between them. Germline V gene lookup returns CDR1 SGHRS and CDR2 YFSETQ. The CDR3 loop is CASSYDTGGTDTQYF. CDR3 nucleotides: TGCGCCAGCAGTTATGATACTGGGGGAACAGATACGCAGTATTTT.

This chain uses TRBV11-2 with TRBJ1-2; tentatively, D is TRBD1 (6 bases). Trimming cost V 0 bases and J 6 bases, with 17 bases left between them. CDR3 length: 16 amino acids. Looked up from germline, CDR1 is SGHAT and CDR2 is FQNNGV. CDR3 DNA sequence: TGTGCCAGCAGCTTAGATAGGAGAGGGGGAAGAAATGGCTACACCTTC. Translation gives CASSLDRRGGRNGYTF.

The rearrangement joins TRBV11-1 to TRBJ2-7; TRBD1 aligns across 8 bases. The germline gives CDR1 SGHAT, CDR2 FQDESV (reference sequence). V was clipped by 4 bases and J by 0 bases; unmatched bases: 8. CDR3 length: 16 residues. Here the CDR3 reads CASSWRGQANSYEQYF. The CDR3 DNA is TGTGCCAGCAGCTGGAGGGGACAGGCAAACTCCTACGAGCAGTACTTC. Supplemented by reference TRBV11-1 and TRBJ2-7, the full variable domain reads EAEVAQSPRYKITEKSQAVAFWCDPISGHATLYWYRQILGQGPELLVQFQDESVVDDSQLPKDRFSAERLKGVDSTLKIQPAELGDSAMYLCASSWRGQANSYEQYFGPGTRLTVT.

This chain links TRBV18 with TRBJ1-6; D gene uncertain. The germline V and J ends were trimmed by 1 base and 0 bases, with 7 bases remaining between them. This CDR3 region has 16 residues. Germline V gene sequence: CDR1 KGHSH, CDR2 LQKENI. DNA of the CDR3: TGTGCCAGCTCACCACAGGGAAACTCCTATAATTCACCCCTCCACTTT. Its protein product is CASSPQGNSYNSPLHF.

The rearrangement joins TRBV14 to TRBJ1-1; TRBD1 might be the D (5 bases). Trimming stripped 0 bases from V and 5 bases from J, with 16 bases between. The CDR3 contains 16 residues. Germline V CDR1 and CDR2: SGHDN, FVKESK. The CDR3 region is CASSQDIGGAWTEAFF. Here the CDR3 DNA reads TGTGCCAGCAGCCAAGATATCGGCGGGGCTTGGACTGAAGCTTTCTTT.

The chain carries TRBV7-3 and TRBJ2-1; 12 bases fit TRBD1. V lost 0 bases, J lost 5 bases, and 17 bases stayed unmatched. The CDR3 is 21 amino acids. Germline loops: CDR1 SGHTA, CDR2 FQGTGA. In DNA, the CDR3 is TGTGCCAGCAGCTTAACCCAAGGGGAGGGACAGGGGGCCCCAGGCCACAATGAGCAGTTCTTC. This codes for CASSLTQGEGQGAPGHNEQFF.

The V and J genes are TRBV9 and TRBJ2-7; D may be TRBD1 or TRBD2 (5 bases each). Germline CDR1 and CDR2: SGDLS and YYNGEE. There are 12 residues in the CDR3. V lost 7 bases and J 3 bases, leaving 11 bases between the germline ends. The CDR3 loop reads CASGGRGYEQYF. For the CDR3, the DNA is TGTGCCAGCGGGGGACGGGGCTACGAGCAGTACTTC.

The rearrangement uses TRBV7-2 and TRBJ1-2, with 7 bases matching TRBD1. CDR1 and CDR2 from the germline V gene are SGHTA and FQGNSA. CDR3 length: 13 residues. J was trimmed by 2 bases and V by 6 bases; bases with no gene match: 3. The CDR3 DNA reads TGTGCCAGCAGAGCGGACAGGAACTATGGCTACACCTTC. Amino acid sequence: CASRADRNYGYTF.

The chain recombines TRBV30 with TRBJ2-7; 10 positions match TRBD1. The germline gives CDR1 GTSNPN, CDR2 SVGIG (reference sequence). This CDR3 is built from 13 residues. With 2 bases clipped from V and 3 bases from J, the junction kept 1 base outside the gene matches. CDR3 region: CAWSRTGGYEQYF. CDR3 nucleotide sequence: TGTGCCTGGAGTCGGACAGGGGGCTACGAGCAGTACTTC.